This entry features one TCR beta chain sequence. The sample holds many counts of this clonotype. There is no known antigen for this receptor. No per-base quality is available; no much larger clone lies one base away. This specimen comes from a study of regulatory T cells in long-lasting Graves disease (dated by TCRdb to about 2021). With regard to the full study: Patients with newly diagnosed Graves' disease had been on antithyroid drugs for under 3 months. Patients with persistent Graves' disease were compared with patients with newly diagnosed Graves' disease using TCR sequencing and RNA sequencing of peripheral blood. The study was registered as a clinical trial and conducted in China. A total of about 35 samples underwent TCR sequencing: about 13 from persistent and around 20 from newly diagnosed Graves' disease patients.

The intended sense of this specimen's time point label: newly diagnosed GD, antithyroid drugs for less than 3 months. For both TCR sequencing and RNA sequencing, RNA was extracted from PBMCs in TRIzol. Graves' disease was diagnosed according to American Thyroid Association guidelines. Patients were recruited from an endocrinology department in Xi'an, China. Each patient gave 9 to 10 milliliters of peripheral blood, collected in an EDTA anticoagulant tube. Ficoll Paque Plus density gradient separation was used to isolate PBMCs, and no additional T cell sorting was done. RNA quality was checked with an Agilent 2100 Bioanalyzer and agarose gel, and concentration with a NanoDrop 2000. V is trimmed back by 6 bases and J by 2 bases, and the junction contains 5 bases that no gene match accounts for. CDR1 and CDR2, per the germline V gene, are MDHEN and SYDVKM. Counted from cysteine to phenylalanine, this CDR3 has 14 amino acids. Left in the record is the CDR3 DNA by itself, 42 bases read in frame from the first base.

The research as a whole found: Persistent patients shared more public clonotypes among themselves (around 3,000) than newly diagnosed patients did (roughly 920). Peripheral blood alone was examined, since thyroid tissue, which constituted the primary lesion, could not be accessed. The authors acknowledged the small sample size as a limitation that may reduce accuracy. Sequencing and analysis were limited to the TCR beta chain. Persistent Graves' disease patients showed lower TCR Shannon entropy and fewer highly expanded clones than newly diagnosed patients, suggesting clonal expansion. Persistent disease showed preferential use of TRBV28, TRBJ1-2 and TRBJ2-5, whereas newly diagnosed disease favored TRBV20-1 and TRBJ2-1.

The library was generated by multiplex PCR. Sequencing took place on an Illumina HiSeq 4000. CDR3 regions were amplified by Arm-PCR with iRepertoire HTBI primers to construct TCR beta libraries. PCR products were gel purified before sequencing. In the paper's pipeline: Across samples, around 58 TRBV and 13 to 15 TRBJ segments were identified and used for gene usage analysis of CDR3 amino acid clonotypes. COPE and FqMerger were used to merge the filtered high-quality paired reads into contigs. BLAST was used to align contigs to the IMGT TRBV, TRBD and TRBJ reference genes, and CDR3 was defined following IMGT. Any clonotype with a frequency above 0.1% was counted as a highly expanded clone. Shannon entropy was used to measure repertoire diversity, and the Gini coefficient was used to measure V-J evenness. A clonotype was considered public if more than one individual shared it. The raw public reads went through TCRdb reprocessing: fastp at Q25, MiXCR clone calling, in-frame beta chains kept. Here each entry gathers all rows of one CDR3 protein and keeps the most common genes and DNA. The V and J calls follow TCRdb's processing rather than the paper's. The sample yields 400,000 to 500,000 distinct CDR3 sequences; approximately 14% were counted once. Clones ranked in the top ten supply around a sixth of the sample.

The same data also contributed to another study, on T cells in Graves' hyperthyroidism and ophthalmopathy. As that second paper reports: A patient counted as having stable Graves' hyperthyroidism if no progression to ophthalmopathy occurred over 18 months of follow-up. Hyperthyroidism patients were newly diagnosed, with disease duration under 2 months, and aged 18 to 65 years. Any patient with an uncontrolled infection, another autoimmune disease, pregnancy or lactation was excluded. Diagnoses were based on clinical symptoms, serum thyroxine and TRAb, thyroid ultrasound and orbital computed tomography. The TCR CDR3 was subjected to a first round of RT-PCR using the HTBI primer set and the Qiagen OneStep RT-PCR kit. Most expanded thyroid clonotypes (frequency above 0.001) were also detected in blood, suggesting blood repertoires may reflect thyroid immune responses. A model built on a 13 V-J signature distinguished ophthalmopathy from stable hyperthyroidism, reaching 85% to 90% sensitivity and about 81% specificity in cross-validation and 80%/75% in testing. In validation, the model predicted progression to ophthalmopathy a median of around six months before onset, with roughly 71% sensitivity and just under 75% specificity. To identify distinguishing TCR V-J signatures, a discovery cohort of about 100 patients was used, comprising 43 with Graves' ophthalmopathy and 57 with stable Graves' hyperthyroidism. An independent validation cohort of under 20 hyperthyroidism patients and roughly 16 patients who later progressed to ophthalmopathy tested prospective prediction of ophthalmopathy. The 90 to 100 discovery patients were randomly split 7:3 into training and test sets. In addition, the study compared T-cell repertoires in thyroid tissue and in blood from about 6 Graves' hyperthyroidism patients. Following sampling, methimazole starting at 30 mg daily was given to hyperthyroidism patients, and high-dose intravenous methylprednisolone was given to ophthalmopathy patients. Libraries were constructed in a second round of multiplex PCR, after which size selection and purification were performed. The libraries were sequenced on an Illumina HiSeq2000 using paired-end 100 bp reads. SOAPnuke was used to process the raw data, with reads discarded if the reads contained adapters or uncalled bases, had a mean Phred below 15, or lacked an exact constant-primer or identifier match. High-quality paired reads were merged using COPE v1.2.5, and each unique nucleotide sequence was defined as a clonotype. MiTCR v1.1 was used to align clonotypes to the IMGT TRBV, TRBD and TRBJ reference segments. Analysis was restricted to V-J combinations with a frequency above 0.0001, which covered over 98% of repertoires. A TCS score was defined as the ratio of F50 (clonal expansion) to E x V (chaos), with BLOSUM62-based TCRdist applied between CDR3 peptides within each V-J. Welch's t-statistics and random forest reduced several hundred V-J features to roughly 13, which were used in a naive Bayes classifier (R e1071). No statistical method was used to set the sample size in advance, and investigators knew the group allocation. The paper reports TCR Vbeta CDR3 sequencing of approximately 130 peripheral blood samples: fewer than 50 ophthalmopathy, fewer than 80 hyperthyroidism and 17 progressor patients.

The sequencing here drew on peripheral blood mononuclear cells (PBMCs), taken at new diagnosis, from a patient treated with antithyroid drugs. The rearranged segments are TRBV28 and TRBJ1-2; 8 central nucleotides agree with TRBD1. The origin of this receptor is a woman in her 50s with Graves disease. Donor details come from another sample of the same person, matched by shared clones. The CDR3: CASRLDRGNYGYTF. DNA sequence: TGTGCCAGCAGGCTCGACAGGGGCAACTATGGCTACACCTTC.